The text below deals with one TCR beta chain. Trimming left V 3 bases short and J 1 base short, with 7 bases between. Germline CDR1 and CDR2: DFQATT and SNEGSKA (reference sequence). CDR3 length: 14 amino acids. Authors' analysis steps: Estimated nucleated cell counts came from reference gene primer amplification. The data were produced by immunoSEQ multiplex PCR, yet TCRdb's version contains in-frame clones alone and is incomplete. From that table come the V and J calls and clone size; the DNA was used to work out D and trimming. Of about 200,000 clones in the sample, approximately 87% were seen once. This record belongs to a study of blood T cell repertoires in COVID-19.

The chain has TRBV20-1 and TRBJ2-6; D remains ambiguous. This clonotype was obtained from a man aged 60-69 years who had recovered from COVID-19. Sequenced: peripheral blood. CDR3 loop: CSASPGSGANVLTF. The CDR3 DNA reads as TGCAGTGCTAGTCCCGGTTCTGGGGCCAACGTCCTGACTTTC.